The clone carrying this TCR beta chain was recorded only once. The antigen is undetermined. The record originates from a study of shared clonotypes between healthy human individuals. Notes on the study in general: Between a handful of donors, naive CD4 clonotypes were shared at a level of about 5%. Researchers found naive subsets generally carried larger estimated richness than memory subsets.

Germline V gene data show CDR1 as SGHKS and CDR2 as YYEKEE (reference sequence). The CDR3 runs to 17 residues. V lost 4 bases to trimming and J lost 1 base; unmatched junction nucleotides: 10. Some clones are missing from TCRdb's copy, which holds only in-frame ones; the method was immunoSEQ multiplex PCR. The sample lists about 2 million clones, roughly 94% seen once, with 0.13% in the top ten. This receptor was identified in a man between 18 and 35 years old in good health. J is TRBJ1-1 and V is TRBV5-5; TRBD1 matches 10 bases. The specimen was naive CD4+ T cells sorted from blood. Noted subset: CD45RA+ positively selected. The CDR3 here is CASSLRQGAVRNTEAFF. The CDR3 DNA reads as TGTGCCAGCAGCCTACGACAGGGGGCAGTTCGGAACACTGAAGCTTTCTTT.